This T cell receptor (beta chain) was retrieved from a study of cytomegalovirus exposure and HLA in healthy donors. The wider study: Roughly 180 million T cells yielded approximately 100 million unique TCR beta sequences, as an earlier analysis found. Most donors, 81% of more than 300 genotyped, fell in the Caucasian-associated ancestry cluster.

The PCR made use of 60 Vbeta and 13 Jbeta primers. This table comes from immunoSEQ multiplex PCR, and its TCRdb copy is limited to in-frame clones, with some not included. The sample contains 120,000 to 150,000 clones, about 72% of which appear only once. General observations from the study: About 90% or about 30% of the time was how often most TCR beta V segments were productive, according to an earlier analysis.

On this clone itself: The antigen is undetermined.

Germline-derived CDR1 and CDR2 are SQVTM and ANQGSEA. The CDR3 totals 15 residues. V was cut by 4 bases and J by 3 bases, with 15 bases left in between. The sample was PBMCs. The chain recombines TRBV29-1 with TRBJ2-2; TRBD2 is a possible D gene (6 bases). This TCR was recovered from a man in his forties or fifties in good health and CMV-seronegative. This chain's CDR3 is CSVVWGVLDTGELFF. CDR3 nucleotide sequence: TGCAGCGTTGTCTGGGGGGTTTTGGACACCGGGGAGCTGTTTTTT.